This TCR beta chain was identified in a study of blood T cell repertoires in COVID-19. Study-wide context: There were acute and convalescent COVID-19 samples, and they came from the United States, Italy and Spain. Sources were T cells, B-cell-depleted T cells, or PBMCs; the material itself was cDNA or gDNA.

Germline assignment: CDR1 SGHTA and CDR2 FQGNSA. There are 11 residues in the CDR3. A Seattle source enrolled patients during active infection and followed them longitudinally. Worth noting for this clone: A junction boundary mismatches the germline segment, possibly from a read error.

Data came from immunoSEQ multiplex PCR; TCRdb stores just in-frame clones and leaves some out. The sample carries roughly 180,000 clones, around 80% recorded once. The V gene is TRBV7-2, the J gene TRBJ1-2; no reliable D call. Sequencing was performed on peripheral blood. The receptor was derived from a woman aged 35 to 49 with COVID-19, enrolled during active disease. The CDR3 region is CASSTNGPKLF. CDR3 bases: TGTGCCAGCAGCACTAATGGCCCGAAACTCTTC.